A single sample gave rise to the 14 T cell receptor beta chains below, sequenced in a study of CD8 T cells in Susac syndrome. Reverse transcription of roughly 0.45 to 1 ug RNA was carried out with random hexamers. TCRdb fed the immunoSEQ multiplex PCR reads into MiXCR, producing one record per CDR3 protein. The data show 100,000 to 150,000 distinct CDR3 sequences, with about 92% seen just once and approximately 0.093% held by the top ten. Sequenced material: CD4+ T cells from PBMCs. These receptor sequences come from a human donor with multiple sclerosis.

The rearrangement links TRBV4-2 to TRBJ2-1; TRBD2 agrees at 14 bases. Germline V gene sequence: CDR1 LGHNA, CDR2 YNFKEQ. Trimming removed 1 base from V and 3 bases from J; junction bases left unmatched: 11. This CDR3 spans 20 amino acids. In DNA form, the CDR3 reads TGTGCCAGCAGCCAAGCTCCGGGACTAGCGGGGGACTTTATCTACAATGAGCAGTTCTTC. This encodes CASSQAPGLAGDFIYNEQFF.

V and J are TRBV13 and TRBJ1-1; D possibly corresponds to TRBD1 (5 bases). The CDR3 contains 14 residues. Germline V gives CDR1 PRHDT, CDR2 FYEKMQ (reference sequence). Trimming removed 1 base from V and 3 bases from J, with 9 bases in between. CDR3 loop: CASSLERGHTEAFF. Here the CDR3 DNA reads TGTGCCAGCAGCTTAGAGCGGGGACACACTGAAGCTTTCTTT.

V usage is TRBV7-2 and J usage is TRBJ2-1; D is uncertain. This CDR3 has 12 residues. Per germline, CDR1 SGHTA and CDR2 FQGNSA. Trimming pared 4 bases from V and 8 bases from J, leaving 9 bases between. The CDR3 here is CASSSFGDEQFF. CDR3 nucleotide sequence: TGTGCCAGCAGCTCATTTGGGGATGAGCAGTTCTTC.

The chain has TRBV28 and TRBJ1-2; the D gene is possibly TRBD1 (5 bases). This CDR3 is 16 amino acids long. Trimming pared 6 bases from V and 5 bases from J, leaving 22 bases between. Germline values: CDR1 MDHEN, CDR2 SYDVKM. In nucleotides, the CDR3 is TGTGCCAGCAGCTCGGGGCCGCTGGGGGATCAATATGGCTACACCTTC. Protein sequence: CASSSGPLGDQYGYTF.

The chain recombines TRBV4-1 with TRBJ2-2; D is possibly TRBD2 (6 bases). V was cut by 2 bases and J by 3 bases, with 10 bases left in between. This CDR3 comprises 15 residues. Germline values: CDR1 MGHRA, CDR2 YSYEKL. CDR3 sequence reads: CASSQRRGDTGELFF. The CDR3 coding sequence is TGCGCCAGCAGCCAAAGGAGGGGAGACACCGGGGAGCTGTTTTTT.

The chain is built from TRBV5-1 and TRBJ1-2, with 8 bases fitting TRBD1. CDR3 length: 14 residues. Germline CDR1 SGHRS, CDR2 YFSETQ. Trimming removed 0 bases from V and 7 bases from J; junction bases left unmatched: 5. CDR3 sequence: CASSLGQGMGGYTF. The CDR3 DNA is TGCGCCAGCAGCTTGGGACAGGGGATGGGTGGCTACACCTTC.

The DNA for the CDR3 is TGTGCCAGCAGCCAAGGGGGTCTTGGTGGCTACACCTTC. Its translation: CASSQGGLGGYTF. V gene TRBV3-1 combines with J gene TRBJ1-2; D ambiguous. The V end lost 1 base, the J end lost 7 bases, and 10 bases lay between the germline ends. Per germline, CDR1 LGHDT and CDR2 YNNKEL (reference sequence). This CDR3 is built from 13 residues.

This chain connects TRBV7-2 to TRBJ1-3; 8 bases align to TRBD1. This CDR3 contains 14 residues. The junction had 4 bases not matched to a gene; V was cut back by 5 bases and J by 4 bases. Germline V gives CDR1 SGHTA, CDR2 FQGNSA. The CDR3 reads CASSGTGTGNTIYF. For the CDR3, the DNA is TGTGCCAGCAGCGGGACAGGTACAGGAAACACCATATATTTT.

This chain joins TRBV19 and TRBJ1-1; D uncertain. The CDR3 is made up of 13 amino acids. Germline V gene lookup returns CDR1 LNHDA and CDR2 SQIVND (reference sequence). Trimming took 1 base from V and 1 from J, leaving 4 bases between them. The CDR3 DNA sequence: TGTGCCAGTAGTATAGGGAGGAACACTGAAGCTTTCTTT. Its translation: CASSIGRNTEAFF. The full variable domain, with the rest looked up from reference TRBV19 and TRBJ1-1, is DGGITQSPKYLFRKEGQNVTLSCEQNLNHDAMYWYRQDPGQGLRLIYYSQIVNDFQKGDIAEGYSVSREKKESFPLTVTSAQKNPTAFYLCASSIGRNTEAFFGQGTRLTVV.

J is TRBJ2-7 and V is TRBV5-6, with D tentatively TRBD2 (5 bases). Trimming took 1 base from V and 0 from J, leaving 11 bases between them. Germline CDR1 and CDR2: SGHDT and YYEEEE. The CDR3 is made up of 15 amino acids. The CDR3 reads CASSLYGISSYEQYF. CDR3 nucleotide sequence: TGTGCCAGCAGCTTGTACGGGATAAGCTCCTACGAGCAGTACTTC.

The chain uses TRBV29-1 and TRBJ1-6; 8 bases are a match to TRBD1. This CDR3 has 17 amino acids. V trimming: 4 bases; J trimming: 6 bases; junction bases outside the gene matches: 14. The germline V gene has CDR1 SQVTM and CDR2 ANQGSEA. CDR3 bases: TGCAGCGTTGGACAGGGGAACGAGGTGGGATTTAATTCACCCCTCCACTTT. Its protein is CSVGQGNEVGFNSPLHF.

The CDR3 DNA sequence: TGTGCCAGCAGCCACGCCGGGACAGGCTCTGGTTCACCCCTCCACTTT. It yields the protein CASSHAGTGSGSPLHF. The chain employs TRBV6-2 or TRBV6-3 and TRBJ1-6, with 8 bases fitting TRBD1. This CDR3 comprises 16 residues. J gave up 9 bases and V 6 bases, and 13 bases lay outside the gene matches. Germline V gives CDR1 MNHEY, CDR2 SVGEGT.

V is TRBV5-1 and J is TRBJ2-5, with 12 nucleotides matching TRBD2. Germline CDR1 is SGHRS and CDR2 is YFSETQ. The CDR3 loop spans 15 amino acids. With V trimmed by 3 bases and J by 3 bases, 3 bases remained unmatched. DNA for the CDR3: TGCGCCAGCAGCTCCAGACTAGCGGGGGAAGAGACCCAGTACTTC. This gives the protein CASSSRLAGEETQYF.

The genes are TRBV10-3 and TRBJ2-3; 7 nucleotides match TRBD1. Looked up from germline, CDR1 is ENHRY and CDR2 is SYGVKD. The junction had 8 bases not matched to a gene; V was cut back by 8 bases and J by 0 bases. CDR3 length equals 15 residues. The CDR3 DNA sequence: TGTGCCATCGCCGGGACAGCCTTTAGCACAGATACGCAGTATTTT. Its protein product is CAIAGTAFSTDTQYF.